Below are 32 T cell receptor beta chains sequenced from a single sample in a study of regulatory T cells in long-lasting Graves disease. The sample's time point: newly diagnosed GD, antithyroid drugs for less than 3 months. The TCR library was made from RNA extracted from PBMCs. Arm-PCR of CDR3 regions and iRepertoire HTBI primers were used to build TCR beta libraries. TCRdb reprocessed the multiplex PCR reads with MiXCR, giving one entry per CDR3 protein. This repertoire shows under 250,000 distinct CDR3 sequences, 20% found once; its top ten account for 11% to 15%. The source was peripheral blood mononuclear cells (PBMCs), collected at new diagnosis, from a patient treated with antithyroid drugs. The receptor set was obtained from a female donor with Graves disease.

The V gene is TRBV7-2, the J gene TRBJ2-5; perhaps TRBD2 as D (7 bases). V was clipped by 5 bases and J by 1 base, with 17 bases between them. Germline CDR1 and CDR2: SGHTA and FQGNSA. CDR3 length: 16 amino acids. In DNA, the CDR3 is TGTGCCAGCAGCCCGGGGTCGGGGGGCGGCCAAGAGACCCAGTACTTC. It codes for CASSPGSGGGQETQYF.

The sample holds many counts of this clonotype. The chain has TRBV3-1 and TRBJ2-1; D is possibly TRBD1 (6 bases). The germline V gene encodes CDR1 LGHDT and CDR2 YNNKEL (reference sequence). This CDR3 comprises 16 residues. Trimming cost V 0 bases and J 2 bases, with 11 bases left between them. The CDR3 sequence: CASSQDQGYTYNEQFF. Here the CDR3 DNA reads TGTGCCAGCAGCCAAGATCAGGGGTACACCTACAATGAGCAGTTCTTC.

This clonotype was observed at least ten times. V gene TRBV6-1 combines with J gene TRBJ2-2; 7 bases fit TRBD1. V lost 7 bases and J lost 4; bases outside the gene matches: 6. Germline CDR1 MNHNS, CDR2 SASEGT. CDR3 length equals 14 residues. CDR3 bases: TGTGCCAGCATCGACAGGGCAAGCACCGGGGAGCTGTTTTTT. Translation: CASIDRASTGELFF.

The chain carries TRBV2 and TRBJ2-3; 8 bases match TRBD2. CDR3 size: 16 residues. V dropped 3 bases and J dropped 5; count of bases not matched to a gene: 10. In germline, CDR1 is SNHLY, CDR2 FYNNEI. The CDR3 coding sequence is TGTGCCAGCAGTGATCAGCGGGGGCTTGAGGGAGATACGCAGTATTTT. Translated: CASSDQRGLEGDTQYF.

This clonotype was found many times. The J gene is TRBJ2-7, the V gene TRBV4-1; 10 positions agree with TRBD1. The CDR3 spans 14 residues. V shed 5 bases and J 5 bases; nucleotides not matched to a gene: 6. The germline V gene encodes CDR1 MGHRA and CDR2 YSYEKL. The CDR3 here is CASSRTGGFDEQYF. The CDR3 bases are TGCGCCAGCAGCAGGACAGGGGGTTTCGACGAGCAGTACTTC.

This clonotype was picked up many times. The CDR3 sequence is CASSRRERYEQYF. The CDR3 DNA reads as TGTGCCAGCAGCCGGCGGGAGAGATACGAGCAGTACTTC. This chain joins TRBV3-1 and TRBJ2-7, with TRBD2 matching over 7 bases. Germline loops: CDR1 LGHDT, CDR2 YNNKEL (reference sequence). After removal of 4 bases from V and 4 bases from J, the junction contained 4 bases not matched to a gene. The CDR3 runs 13 residues.

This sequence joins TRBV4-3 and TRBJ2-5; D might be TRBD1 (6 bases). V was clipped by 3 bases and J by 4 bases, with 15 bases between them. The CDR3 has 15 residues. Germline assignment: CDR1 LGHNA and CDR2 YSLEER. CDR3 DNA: TGCGCCAGCAGCCAGGTGATTAGCAGGGGAGAGACCCAGTACTTC. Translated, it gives CASSQVISRGETQYF.

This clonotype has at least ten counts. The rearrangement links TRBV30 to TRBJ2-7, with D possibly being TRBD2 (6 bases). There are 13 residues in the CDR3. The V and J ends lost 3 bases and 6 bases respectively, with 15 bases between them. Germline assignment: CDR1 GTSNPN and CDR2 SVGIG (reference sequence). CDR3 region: CAWRVRRAVEQYF. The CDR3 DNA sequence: TGTGCCTGGAGAGTGAGGAGGGCCGTCGAGCAGTACTTC.

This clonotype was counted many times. The CDR3 nucleotides are TGTGCCAGCAGCCAAGGAAACAGTCGGGATACGCAGTATTTT. As protein: CASSQGNSRDTQYF. The chain joins TRBV14 to TRBJ2-3; no reliable D call. The CDR3 extends over 14 amino acids. The germline gives CDR1 SGHDN, CDR2 FVKESK. Trimming left V 1 base short and J 6 bases short, with 11 bases between.

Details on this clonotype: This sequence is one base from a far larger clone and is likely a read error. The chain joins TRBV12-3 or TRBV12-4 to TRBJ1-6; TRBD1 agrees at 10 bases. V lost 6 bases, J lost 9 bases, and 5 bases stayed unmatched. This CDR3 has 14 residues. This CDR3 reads CASSRDRGSSPLHF. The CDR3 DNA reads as TGTGCCAGCAGCCGGGACAGGGGCTCTTCACCCCTCCACTTT.

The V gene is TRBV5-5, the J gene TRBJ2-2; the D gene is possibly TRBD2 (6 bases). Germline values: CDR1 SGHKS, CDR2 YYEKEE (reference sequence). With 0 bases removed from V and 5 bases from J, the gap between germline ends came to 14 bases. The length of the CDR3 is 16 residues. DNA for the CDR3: TGTGCCAGCAGCTTGGCGGGATCTGGGGGGACCGGGGAGCTGTTTTTT. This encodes CASSLAGSGGTGELFF.

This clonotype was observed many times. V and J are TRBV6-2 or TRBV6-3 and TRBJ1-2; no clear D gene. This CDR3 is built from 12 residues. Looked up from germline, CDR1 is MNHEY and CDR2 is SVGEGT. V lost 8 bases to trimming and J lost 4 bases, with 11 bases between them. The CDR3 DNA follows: TGTGCCAGCTTCATAACAGCCTATGGCTACACCTTC. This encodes CASFITAYGYTF.

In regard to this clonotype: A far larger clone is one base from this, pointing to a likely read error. Here the CDR3 DNA reads TGTGCCAGCAGCGAGGGGGTCAACACAGATACGCAGTATTTT. Its translation is CASSEGVNTDTQYF. V and J are TRBV7-2 and TRBJ2-3; maybe TRBD1 (6 bases). Trimming removed 5 bases at V and 2 bases at J, with 11 bases between. The CDR3 has 14 residues. Germline V gene sequence: CDR1 SGHTA, CDR2 FQGNSA.

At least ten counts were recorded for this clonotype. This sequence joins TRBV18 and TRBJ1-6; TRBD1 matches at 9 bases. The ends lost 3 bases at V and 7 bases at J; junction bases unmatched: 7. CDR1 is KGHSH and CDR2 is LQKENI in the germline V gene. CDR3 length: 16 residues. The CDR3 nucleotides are TGTGCCAGCTCACCTAAGGGACAGGGAGGCAATTCACCCCTCCACTTT. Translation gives CASSPKGQGGNSPLHF.

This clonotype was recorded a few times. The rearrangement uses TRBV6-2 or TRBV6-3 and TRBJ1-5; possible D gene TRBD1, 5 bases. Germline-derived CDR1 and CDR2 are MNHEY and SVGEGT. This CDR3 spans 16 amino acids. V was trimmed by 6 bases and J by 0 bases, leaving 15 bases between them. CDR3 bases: TGTGCCAGCAGACAGGCCTCCTGGTATAGCAATCAGCCCCAGCATTTT. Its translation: CASRQASWYSNQPQHF.

Here the CDR3 DNA reads TGTGCCAGCAGCCCGCGGGGGAATCAAGAGACCCAGTACTTC. It is translated as CASSPRGNQETQYF. The chain carries TRBV7-2 and TRBJ2-5, with 7 bases lining up with TRBD2. The V gene's germline CDR1 is SGHTA and CDR2 FQGNSA. Trimming removed 5 bases from V and 2 bases from J; junction bases left unmatched: 5. This CDR3 is built from 14 residues.

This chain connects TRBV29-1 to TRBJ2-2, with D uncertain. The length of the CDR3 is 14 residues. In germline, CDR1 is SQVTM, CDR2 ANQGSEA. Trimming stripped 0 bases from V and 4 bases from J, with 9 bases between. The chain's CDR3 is CSVEEIAATGELFF. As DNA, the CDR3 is TGCAGCGTTGAAGAAATTGCAGCCACCGGGGAGCTGTTTTTT.

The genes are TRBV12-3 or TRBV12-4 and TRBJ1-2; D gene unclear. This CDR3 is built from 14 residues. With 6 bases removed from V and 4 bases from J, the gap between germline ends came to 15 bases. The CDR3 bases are TGTGCCAGCAGAGTCGCCACAGTTAGCTATGGCTACACCTTC. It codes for CASRVATVSYGYTF.

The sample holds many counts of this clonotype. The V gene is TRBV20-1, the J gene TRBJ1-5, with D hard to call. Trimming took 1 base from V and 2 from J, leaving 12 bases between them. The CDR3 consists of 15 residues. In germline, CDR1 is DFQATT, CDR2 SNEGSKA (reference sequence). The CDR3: CSARGGVVGNQPQHF. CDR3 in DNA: TGCAGTGCTAGAGGAGGAGTGGTTGGCAATCAGCCCCAGCATTTT.

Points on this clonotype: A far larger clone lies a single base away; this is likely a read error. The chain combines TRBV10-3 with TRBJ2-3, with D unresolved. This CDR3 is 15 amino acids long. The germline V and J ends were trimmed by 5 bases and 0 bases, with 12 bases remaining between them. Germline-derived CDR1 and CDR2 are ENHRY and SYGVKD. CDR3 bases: TGTGCCATCAGTTTGCGAACTCCCAGCACAGATACGCAGTATTTT. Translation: CAISLRTPSTDTQYF.

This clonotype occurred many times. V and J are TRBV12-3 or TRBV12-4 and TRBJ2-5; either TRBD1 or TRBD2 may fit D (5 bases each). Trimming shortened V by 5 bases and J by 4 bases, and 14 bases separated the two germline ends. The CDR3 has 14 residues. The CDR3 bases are TGTGCCAGCAGTGACTCCGGGGCGCGAGAGACCCAGTACTTC. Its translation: CASSDSGARETQYF.

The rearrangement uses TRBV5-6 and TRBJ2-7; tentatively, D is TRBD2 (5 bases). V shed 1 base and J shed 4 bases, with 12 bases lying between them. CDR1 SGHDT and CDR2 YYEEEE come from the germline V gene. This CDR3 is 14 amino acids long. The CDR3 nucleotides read TGTGCCAGCAGCTTGAGAGGGCTTGCGTACGAGCAGTACTTC. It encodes CASSLRGLAYEQYF.

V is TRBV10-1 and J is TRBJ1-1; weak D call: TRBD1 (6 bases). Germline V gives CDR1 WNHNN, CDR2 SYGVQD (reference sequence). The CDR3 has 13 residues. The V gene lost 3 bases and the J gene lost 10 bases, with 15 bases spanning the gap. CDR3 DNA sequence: TGCGCCAGCAGTGATAGGCAGGGGACCGGAGCTTTCTTT. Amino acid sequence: CASSDRQGTGAFF.

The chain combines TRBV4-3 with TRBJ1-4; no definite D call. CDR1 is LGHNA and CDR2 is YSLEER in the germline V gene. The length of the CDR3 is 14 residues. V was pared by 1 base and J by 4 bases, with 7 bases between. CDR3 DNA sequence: TGCGCCAGCAGCCAAGGACCTGATAATGAAAAACTGTTTTTT. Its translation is CASSQGPDNEKLFF.

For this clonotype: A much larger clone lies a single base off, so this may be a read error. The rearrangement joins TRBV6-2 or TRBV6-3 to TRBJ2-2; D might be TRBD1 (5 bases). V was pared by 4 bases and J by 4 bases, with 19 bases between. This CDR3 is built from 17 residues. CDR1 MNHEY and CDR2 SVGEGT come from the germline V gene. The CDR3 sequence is CASSFGQGAWSTGELFF. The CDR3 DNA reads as TGTGCCAGCAGTTTTGGTCAGGGCGCATGGAGCACCGGGGAGCTGTTTTTT.

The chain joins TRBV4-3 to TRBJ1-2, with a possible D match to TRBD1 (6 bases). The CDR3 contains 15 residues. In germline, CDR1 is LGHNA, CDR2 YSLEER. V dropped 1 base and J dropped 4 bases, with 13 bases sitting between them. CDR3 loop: CASSQVTGRSYGYTF. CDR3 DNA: TGCGCCAGCAGCCAAGTTACAGGGAGGAGCTATGGCTACACCTTC.

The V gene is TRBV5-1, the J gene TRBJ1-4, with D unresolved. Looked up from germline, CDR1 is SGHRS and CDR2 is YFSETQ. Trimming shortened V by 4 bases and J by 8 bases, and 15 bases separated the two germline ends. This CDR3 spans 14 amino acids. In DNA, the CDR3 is TGCGCCAGCAGCCGTAGACCGCCTGGGGAAAAACTGTTTTTT. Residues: CASSRRPPGEKLFF.

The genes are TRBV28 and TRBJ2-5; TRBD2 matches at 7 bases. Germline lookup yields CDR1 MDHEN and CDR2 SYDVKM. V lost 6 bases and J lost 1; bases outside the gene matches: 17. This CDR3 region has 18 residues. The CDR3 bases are TGTGCCAGCAGCCGGGCTGCACAATCGTCTAGCGGCCAAGAGACCCAGTACTTC. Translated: CASSRAAQSSSGQETQYF.

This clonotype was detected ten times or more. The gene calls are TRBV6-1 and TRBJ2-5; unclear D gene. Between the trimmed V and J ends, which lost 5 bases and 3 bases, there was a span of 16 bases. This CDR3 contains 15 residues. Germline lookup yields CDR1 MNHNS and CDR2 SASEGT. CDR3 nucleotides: TGTGCCAGCAGTCCCTCTTGGGGTGTTGAAGAGACCCAGTACTTC. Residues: CASSPSWGVEETQYF.

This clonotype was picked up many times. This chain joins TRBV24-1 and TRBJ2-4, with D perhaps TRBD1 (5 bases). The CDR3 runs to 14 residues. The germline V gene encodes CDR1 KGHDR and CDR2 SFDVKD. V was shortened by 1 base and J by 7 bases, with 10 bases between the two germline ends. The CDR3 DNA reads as TGTGCCACCAGTGATTTAGGGCAGGGCAACATTCAGTACTTC. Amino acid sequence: CATSDLGQGNIQYF.

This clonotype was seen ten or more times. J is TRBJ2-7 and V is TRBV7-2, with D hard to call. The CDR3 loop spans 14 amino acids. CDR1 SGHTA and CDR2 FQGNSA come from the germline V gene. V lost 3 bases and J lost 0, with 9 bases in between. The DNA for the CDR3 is TGTGCCAGCAGCTTTAGACACGACTCCTACGAGCAGTACTTC. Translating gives CASSFRHDSYEQYF.

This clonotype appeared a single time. CDR3 sequence: CASRLDGPFVEQYF. The DNA of the CDR3 is TGTGCCAGCCGCCTAGATGGGCCTTTTGTCGAGCAGTACTTC. This chain links TRBV7-2 with TRBJ2-7; D is uncertain. The V end was cut by 8 bases, the J end by 6 bases, with 20 bases between. In germline, CDR1 is SGHTA, CDR2 FQGNSA. The CDR3 sequence is 14 residues long.